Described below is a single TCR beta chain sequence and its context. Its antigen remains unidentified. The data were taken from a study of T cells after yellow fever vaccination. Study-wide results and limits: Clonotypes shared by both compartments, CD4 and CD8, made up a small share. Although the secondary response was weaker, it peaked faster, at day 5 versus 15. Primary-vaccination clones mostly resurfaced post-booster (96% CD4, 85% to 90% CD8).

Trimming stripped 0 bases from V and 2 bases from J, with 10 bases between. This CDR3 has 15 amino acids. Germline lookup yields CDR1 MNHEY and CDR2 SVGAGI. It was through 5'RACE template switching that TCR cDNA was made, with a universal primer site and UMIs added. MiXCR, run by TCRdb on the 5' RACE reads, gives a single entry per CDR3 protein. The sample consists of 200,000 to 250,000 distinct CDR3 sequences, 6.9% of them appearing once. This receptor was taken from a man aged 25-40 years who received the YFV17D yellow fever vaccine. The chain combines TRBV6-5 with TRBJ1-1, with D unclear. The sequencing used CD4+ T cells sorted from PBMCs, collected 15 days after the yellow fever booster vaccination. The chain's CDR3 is CASSYSGGLNTEAFF. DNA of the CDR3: TGTGCCAGCAGTTACTCTGGTGGGCTAAACACTGAAGCTTTCTTT.